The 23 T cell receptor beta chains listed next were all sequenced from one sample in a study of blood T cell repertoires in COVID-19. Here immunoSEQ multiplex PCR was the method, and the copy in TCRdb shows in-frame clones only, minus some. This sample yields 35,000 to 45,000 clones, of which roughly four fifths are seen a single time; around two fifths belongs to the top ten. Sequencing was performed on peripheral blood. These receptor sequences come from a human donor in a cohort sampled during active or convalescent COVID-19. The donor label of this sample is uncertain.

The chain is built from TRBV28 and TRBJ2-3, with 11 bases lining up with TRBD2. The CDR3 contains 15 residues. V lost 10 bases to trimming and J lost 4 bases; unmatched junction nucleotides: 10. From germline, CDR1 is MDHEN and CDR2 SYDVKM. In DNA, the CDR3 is TGTGCCACCCTTAGCGGGAGGGCCGCGGCAGATACGCAGTATTTT. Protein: CATLSGRAAADTQYF.

CDR3 in amino acids: CASSPLGGGIGEQYF. The CDR3 region has the DNA TGTGCCAGCAGCCCCCTTGGCGGTGGAATCGGGGAGCAGTACTTC. This chain uses TRBV11-3 with TRBJ2-7; D is undetermined. V lost 5 bases and J lost 7, with 21 bases in between. Germline CDR1 and CDR2: SGHNT and YENEEA. The CDR3 is 15 residues long.

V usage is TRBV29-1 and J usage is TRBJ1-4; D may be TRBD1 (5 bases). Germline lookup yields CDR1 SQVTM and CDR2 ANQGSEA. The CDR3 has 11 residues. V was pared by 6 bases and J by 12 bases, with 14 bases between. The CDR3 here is CSVVWGRELFF. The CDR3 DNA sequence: TGCAGCGTCGTATGGGGGAGGGAACTGTTTTTT.

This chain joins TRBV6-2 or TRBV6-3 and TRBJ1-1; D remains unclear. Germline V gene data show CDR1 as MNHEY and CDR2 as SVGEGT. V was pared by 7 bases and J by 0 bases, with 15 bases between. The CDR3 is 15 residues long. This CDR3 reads CASTPAGEMNTEAFF. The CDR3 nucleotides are TGTGCCAGCACCCCAGCCGGAGAGATGAACACTGAAGCTTTCTTT.

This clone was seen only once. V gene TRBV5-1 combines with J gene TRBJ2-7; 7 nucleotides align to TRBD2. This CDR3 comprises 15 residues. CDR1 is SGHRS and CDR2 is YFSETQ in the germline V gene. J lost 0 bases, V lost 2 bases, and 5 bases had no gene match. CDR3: CASSLQLASSYEQYF. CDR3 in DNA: TGCGCCAGCAGCTTACAACTAGCGAGCTCCTACGAGCAGTACTTC.

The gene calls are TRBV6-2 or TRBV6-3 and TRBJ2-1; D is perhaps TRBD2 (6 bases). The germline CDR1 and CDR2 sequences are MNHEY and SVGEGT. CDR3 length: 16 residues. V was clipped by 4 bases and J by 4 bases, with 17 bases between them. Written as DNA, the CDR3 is TGTGCCAGCAGTTCACTTTTAGCGGAACCATACAATGAGCAGTTCTTC. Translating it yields CASSSLLAEPYNEQFF.

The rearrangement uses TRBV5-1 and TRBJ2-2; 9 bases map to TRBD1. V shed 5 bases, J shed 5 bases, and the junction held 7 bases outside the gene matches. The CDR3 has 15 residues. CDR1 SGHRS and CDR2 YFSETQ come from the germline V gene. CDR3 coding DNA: TGCGCCAGCAGGGCGGGACAGGGACGGACCGGGGAGCTGTTTTTT. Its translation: CASRAGQGRTGELFF.

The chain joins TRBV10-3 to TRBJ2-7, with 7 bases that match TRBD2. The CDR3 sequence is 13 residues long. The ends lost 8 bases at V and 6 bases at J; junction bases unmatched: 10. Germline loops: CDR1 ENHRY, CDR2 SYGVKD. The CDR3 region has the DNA TGTGCCATCGCCTTGACGGGAGGAAGCGAGCAGTACTTC. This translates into CAIALTGGSEQYF.

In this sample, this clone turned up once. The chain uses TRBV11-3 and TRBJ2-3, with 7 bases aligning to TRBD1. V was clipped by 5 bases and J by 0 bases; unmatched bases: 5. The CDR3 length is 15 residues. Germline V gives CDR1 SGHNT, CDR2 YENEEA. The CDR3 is CASSMGTDSTDTQYF. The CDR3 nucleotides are TGTGCCAGCAGCATGGGGACAGATAGCACAGATACGCAGTATTTT.

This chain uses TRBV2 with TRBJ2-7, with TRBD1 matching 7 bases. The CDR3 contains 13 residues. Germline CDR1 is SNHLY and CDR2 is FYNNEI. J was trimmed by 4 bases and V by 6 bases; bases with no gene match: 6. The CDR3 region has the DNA TGTGCCAGCAGCCACAGGGGTCGGTACGAGCAGTACTTC. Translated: CASSHRGRYEQYF.

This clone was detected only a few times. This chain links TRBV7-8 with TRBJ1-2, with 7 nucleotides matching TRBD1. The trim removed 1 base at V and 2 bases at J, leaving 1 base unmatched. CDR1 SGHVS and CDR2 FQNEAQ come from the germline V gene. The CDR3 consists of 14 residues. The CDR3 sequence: CASSLEGQNYGYTF. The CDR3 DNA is TGTGCCAGCAGCTTAGAGGGACAGAACTATGGCTACACCTTC.

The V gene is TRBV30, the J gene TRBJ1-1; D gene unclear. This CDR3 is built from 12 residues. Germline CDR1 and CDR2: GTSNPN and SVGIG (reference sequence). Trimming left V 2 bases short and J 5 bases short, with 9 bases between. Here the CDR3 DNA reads TGTGCCTGGAGTTGGAGGGAAACTGAAGCTTTCTTT. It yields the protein CAWSWRETEAFF.

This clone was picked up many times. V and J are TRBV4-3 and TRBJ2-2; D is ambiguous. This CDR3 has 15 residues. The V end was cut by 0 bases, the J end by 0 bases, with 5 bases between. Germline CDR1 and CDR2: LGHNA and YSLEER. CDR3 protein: CASSQDKSNTGELFF. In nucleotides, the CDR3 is TGCGCCAGCAGCCAAGATAAATCGAACACCGGGGAGCTGTTTTTT.

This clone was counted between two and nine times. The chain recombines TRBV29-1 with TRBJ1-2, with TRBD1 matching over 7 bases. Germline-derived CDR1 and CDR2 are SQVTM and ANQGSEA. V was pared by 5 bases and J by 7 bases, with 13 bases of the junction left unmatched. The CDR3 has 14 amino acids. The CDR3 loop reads CSVPEYRGRGGYTF. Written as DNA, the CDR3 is TGCAGCGTTCCCGAATACAGGGGAAGGGGTGGCTACACCTTC.

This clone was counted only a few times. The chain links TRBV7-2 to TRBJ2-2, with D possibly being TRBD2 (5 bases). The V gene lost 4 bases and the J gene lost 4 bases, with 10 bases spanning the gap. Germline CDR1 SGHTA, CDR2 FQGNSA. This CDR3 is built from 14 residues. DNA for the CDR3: TGTGCCAGCAGCTACGGACTCGGCACCGGGGAGCTGTTTTTT. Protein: CASSYGLGTGELFF.

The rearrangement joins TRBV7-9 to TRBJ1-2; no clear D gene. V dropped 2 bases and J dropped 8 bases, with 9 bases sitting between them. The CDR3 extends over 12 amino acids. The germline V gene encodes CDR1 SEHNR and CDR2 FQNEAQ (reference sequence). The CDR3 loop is CASSLSTGGYTF. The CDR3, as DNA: TGTGCCAGCAGCTTAAGTACGGGAGGCTACACCTTC.

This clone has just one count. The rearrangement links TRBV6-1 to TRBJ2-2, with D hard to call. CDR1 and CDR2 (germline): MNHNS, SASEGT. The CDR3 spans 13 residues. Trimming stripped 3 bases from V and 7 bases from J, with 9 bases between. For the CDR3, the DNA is TGTGCCAGCAGTGATCTAAGAAACGGGGAGCTGTTTTTT. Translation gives CASSDLRNGELFF.

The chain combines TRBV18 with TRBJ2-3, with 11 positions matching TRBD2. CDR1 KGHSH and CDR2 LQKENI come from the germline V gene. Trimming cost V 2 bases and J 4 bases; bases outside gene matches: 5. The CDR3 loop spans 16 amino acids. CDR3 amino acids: CASSPRLAGRSDTQYF. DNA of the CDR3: TGTGCCAGCTCACCAAGACTAGCGGGACGGTCAGATACGCAGTATTTT. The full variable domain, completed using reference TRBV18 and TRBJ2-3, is NAGVMQNPRHLVRRRGQEARLRCSPMKGHSHVYWYRQLPEEGLKFMVYLQKENIIDESGMPKERFSAEFPKEGPSILRIQQVVRGDSAAYFCASSPRLAGRSDTQYFGPGTRLTVL.

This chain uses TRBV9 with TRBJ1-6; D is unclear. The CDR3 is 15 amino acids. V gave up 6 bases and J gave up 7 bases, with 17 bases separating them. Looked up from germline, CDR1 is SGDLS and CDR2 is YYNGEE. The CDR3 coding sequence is TGTGCCAGCACTCGAGGAGGACCGTCAAATTCACCCCTCCACTTT. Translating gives CASTRGGPSNSPLHF.

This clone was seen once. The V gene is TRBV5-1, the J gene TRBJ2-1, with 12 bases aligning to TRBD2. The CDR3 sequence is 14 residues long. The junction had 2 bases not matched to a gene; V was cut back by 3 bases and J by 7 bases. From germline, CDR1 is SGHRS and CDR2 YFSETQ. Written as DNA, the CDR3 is TGCGCCAGCAGCTCGACTAGCGGGAGTAATGAGCAGTTCTTC. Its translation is CASSSTSGSNEQFF. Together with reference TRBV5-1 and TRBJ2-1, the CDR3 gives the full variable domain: KAGVTQTPRYLIKTRGQQVTLSCSPISGHRSVSWYQQTPGQGLQFLFEYFSETQRNKGNFPGRFSGRQFSNSRSEMNVSTLELGDSALYLCASSSTSGSNEQFFGPGTRLTVL.

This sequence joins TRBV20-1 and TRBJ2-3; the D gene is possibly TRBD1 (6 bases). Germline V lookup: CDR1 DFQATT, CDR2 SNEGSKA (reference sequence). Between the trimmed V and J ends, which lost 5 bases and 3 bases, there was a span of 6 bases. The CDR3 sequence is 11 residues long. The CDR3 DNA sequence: TGCAGTGCTCAGGGGACAGATACGCAGTATTTT. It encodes CSAQGTDTQYF.

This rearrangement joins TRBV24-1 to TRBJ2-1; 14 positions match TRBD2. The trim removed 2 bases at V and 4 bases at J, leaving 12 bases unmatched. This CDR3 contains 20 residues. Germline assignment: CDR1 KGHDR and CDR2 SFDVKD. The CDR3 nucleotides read TGTGCCACCAGTGATTCCGCCTCGGGACTAGCGGGAGCACGTTACAATGAGCAGTTCTTC. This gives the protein CATSDSASGLAGARYNEQFF.

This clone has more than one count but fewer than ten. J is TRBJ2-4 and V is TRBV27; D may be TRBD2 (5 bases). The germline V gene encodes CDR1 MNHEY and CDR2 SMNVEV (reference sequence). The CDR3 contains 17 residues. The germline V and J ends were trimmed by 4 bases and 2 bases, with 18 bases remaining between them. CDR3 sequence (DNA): TGTGCCAGCAGTTCCGTGCGTCGGGGTTCAACCAAAAACATTCAGTACTTC. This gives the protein CASSSVRRGSTKNIQYF.